Listed here are 29 T cell receptor beta chains from one sample, sequenced in a study of blood T cell repertoires in COVID-19. The repertoire was sequenced with immunoSEQ multiplex PCR; TCRdb's copy has only in-frame clones and lacks some. The sample holds fewer than 250,000 clones, 83% seen once. Sequencing used PBMCs or T cells enriched from blood (not recorded which). The receptors derive from a woman between 35 and 50 years old who had been exposed to COVID-19.

V usage is TRBV2 and J usage is TRBJ1-2; TRBD1 matches 8 bases. The CDR3 covers 14 residues. CDR1 is SNHLY and CDR2 is FYNNEI in the germline V gene. J was trimmed by 8 bases and V by 5 bases; bases with no gene match: 10. Written as DNA, the CDR3 is TGTGCCAGCAGTCCGAGGACAGGGAGTTTGGGCTACACCTTC. This sequence encodes CASSPRTGSLGYTF.

The gene calls are TRBV28 and TRBJ1-2; TRBD1 matches 7 bases. In germline, CDR1 is MDHEN, CDR2 SYDVKM. The CDR3 runs 15 residues. The trim removed 5 bases at V and 8 bases at J, leaving 14 bases unmatched. The CDR3 DNA sequence: TGTGCCAGCAGTGGGGACAGAGGGGCCCCGGGGGGCTACACCTTC. This gives the protein CASSGDRGAPGGYTF.

V gene TRBV7-3 combines with J gene TRBJ2-7, with 11 bases lining up with TRBD1. V lost 5 bases to trimming and J lost 8 bases; unmatched junction nucleotides: 8. Germline V lookup: CDR1 SGHTA, CDR2 FQGTGA. The CDR3 contains 14 residues. CDR3 protein: CASSPGTGGWQQYF. The CDR3 DNA follows: TGTGCCAGCAGCCCCGGGACAGGGGGATGGCAGCAGTACTTC.

The gene calls are TRBV3-1 (or the pseudogene TRBV3-2) and TRBJ1-2; the match to TRBD1 covers 8 bases. The CDR3 loop spans 18 amino acids. From germline, CDR1 is LGHDT and CDR2 YNNKEL (reference sequence). V lost 0 bases and J lost 1; bases outside the gene matches: 10. CDR3 amino acids: CASSQESLAGGFNYGYTF. The CDR3 DNA sequence: TGTGCCAGCAGCCAAGAATCTCTGGCAGGGGGCTTTAACTATGGCTACACCTTC.

Only one count was recorded for this clone. The gene calls are TRBV3-1 (or the pseudogene TRBV3-2) and TRBJ1-2, with 8 bases matching TRBD1. The CDR3 runs to 13 residues. Per germline, CDR1 LGHDT and CDR2 YNNKEL (reference sequence). Trimming took 4 bases from V and 7 from J; bases not matched to a gene: 5. The CDR3 spells CASSLGQGAGYTF. In nucleotides, the CDR3 is TGTGCCAGCAGCCTCGGACAGGGCGCTGGCTACACCTTC.

The chain combines TRBV9 with TRBJ2-5, with D tentatively TRBD1 (5 bases). Germline CDR1 is SGDLS and CDR2 is YYNGEE. The CDR3 contains 14 residues. Trimming pared 4 bases from V and 5 bases from J, leaving 15 bases between. DNA for the CDR3: TGTGCCAGCAGCCCATTTAGGGGCTTCGAGACCCAGTACTTC. Protein product: CASSPFRGFETQYF.

This clone was counted once. The V and J genes are TRBV24-1 and TRBJ1-2, with D possibly TRBD1 on 6 matching bases. The CDR3 sequence is 12 residues long. Trimming removed 6 bases from V and 8 bases from J, with 12 bases in between. Germline CDR1 KGHDR, CDR2 SFDVKD. Here the CDR3 DNA reads TGTGCCACCAGTCGGGGGGCTTGGGGCTACACCTTC. Translation gives CATSRGAWGYTF.

CDR3 amino acids: CASSPPVYQANGHYTF. CDR3 DNA sequence: TGTGCCAGCTCACCACCGGTATACCAGGCCAACGGCCACTACACCTTC. This chain uses TRBV18 with TRBJ1-2; D ambiguous. The CDR3 consists of 16 residues. Germline CDR1 is KGHSH and CDR2 is LQKENI. The V end lost 0 bases, the J end lost 10 bases, and 21 bases lay between the germline ends.

V and J are TRBV9 and TRBJ2-7; perhaps TRBD2 as D (6 bases). Germline V lookup: CDR1 SGDLS, CDR2 YYNGEE. V lost 2 bases, J lost 0 bases, and 9 bases lay in between. The CDR3 has 14 amino acids. Written as DNA, the CDR3 is TGTGCCAGCAGCGTGGGGGGATCCTCCTACGAGCAGTACTTC. Its translation: CASSVGGSSYEQYF.

The rearrangement joins TRBV30 to TRBJ2-7, with a tentative D call TRBD1 (5 bases). The V end lost 4 bases, the J end lost 3 bases, and 16 bases lay between the germline ends. Germline loops: CDR1 GTSNPN, CDR2 SVGIG (reference sequence). The CDR3 totals 14 residues. In nucleotides, the CDR3 is TGTGCCTGGACCCGAATGTTAGACAGCTACGAGCAGTACTTC. It translates to CAWTRMLDSYEQYF.

The gene calls are TRBV11-3 and TRBJ2-7; 9 bases map to TRBD1. The CDR3 totals 15 residues. Unmatched junction bases numbered 5, after V lost 3 bases and J lost 2 bases. Germline loops: CDR1 SGHNT, CDR2 YENEEA. This CDR3 is CASSFSGQGAYEQYF. The CDR3 DNA is TGTGCCAGCAGCTTTTCGGGACAGGGAGCCTACGAGCAGTACTTC.

This chain uses TRBV9 with TRBJ2-5; 7 positions agree with TRBD1. CDR3 size: 13 residues. The ends lost 3 bases at V and 3 bases at J; junction bases unmatched: 2. CDR1 is SGDLS, CDR2 YYNGEE, per germline. CDR3 in amino acids: CASSEGQKETQYF. In DNA, the CDR3 is TGTGCCAGCAGCGAGGGACAGAAAGAGACCCAGTACTTC.

The V gene is TRBV4-3, the J gene TRBJ2-1; D uncertain. Germline V gives CDR1 LGHNA, CDR2 YSLEER. The CDR3 has 13 amino acids. V was cut by 0 bases and J by 5 bases, with 5 bases left in between. In DNA, the CDR3 is TGCGCCAGCAGCCAAGATACAAACAATGAGCAGTTCTTC. As protein: CASSQDTNNEQFF.

The J gene is TRBJ2-7, the V gene TRBV19; TRBD1 is a possible D gene (5 bases). Germline CDR1 and CDR2: LNHDA and SQIVND (reference sequence). Trimming took 6 bases from V and 3 from J, leaving 15 bases between them. The CDR3 has 14 residues. The CDR3 loop reads CASSQRQGGYEQYF. The CDR3 nucleotides read TGTGCCAGTAGCCAACGGCAGGGTGGCTACGAGCAGTACTTC.

The V and J genes are TRBV6-5 and TRBJ1-2, with D tentatively TRBD1 (6 bases). The ends were cut back, 8 bases at V and 4 bases at J, with 14 bases in the middle. The CDR3 is 13 amino acids. Germline V gives CDR1 MNHEY, CDR2 SVGAGI. The CDR3 coding sequence is TGTGCCAGCTTTCTCTCACAGGGCTATGGCTACACCTTC. This codes for CASFLSQGYGYTF.

V and J are TRBV2 and TRBJ2-2; a possible D gene is TRBD1 (6 bases). The CDR3 runs 16 residues. Germline V CDR1 and CDR2: SNHLY, FYNNEI. V was cut by 5 bases and J by 0 bases, with 13 bases left in between. The chain's CDR3 is CASSILGATNTGELFF. CDR3 nucleotide sequence: TGTGCCAGCAGTATCTTGGGGGCTACGAACACCGGGGAGCTGTTTTTT.

The chain combines TRBV12-3 or TRBV12-4 with TRBJ1-2; 7 bases match TRBD1. Trimming cost V 6 bases and J 4 bases; bases outside gene matches: 5. This CDR3 is built from 13 residues. The CDR3 region is CASRLRDSYGYTF. The CDR3 DNA sequence: TGTGCCAGCAGGCTAAGGGACAGCTATGGCTACACCTTC.

A few counts support this clone. The chain recombines TRBV28 with TRBJ1-6, with D tentatively TRBD1 (6 bases). Germline V CDR1 and CDR2: MDHEN, SYDVKM. Trimming removed 7 bases from V and 3 bases from J, with 25 bases in between. This CDR3 is built from 19 residues. CDR3 nucleotides: TGTGCCAGCACCGGCAATGTCGCCACAGGGCACATCTATAATTCACCCCTCCACTTT. This translates into CASTGNVATGHIYNSPLHF.

V is TRBV30 and J is TRBJ1-4; no reliable D call. The length of the CDR3 is 12 residues. V was pared by 2 bases and J by 4 bases, with 5 bases between. Germline CDR1 GTSNPN, CDR2 SVGIG (reference sequence). The CDR3 protein is CAWSPGNEKLFF. CDR3 DNA sequence: TGTGCCTGGAGTCCGGGTAATGAAAAACTGTTTTTT.

The chain employs TRBV25-1 and TRBJ1-1; D perhaps matches TRBD1 (6 bases). The ends were cut back, 3 bases at V and 9 bases at J, with 11 bases in the middle. The CDR3 extends over 12 amino acids. Germline V gene data show CDR1 as MGHDK and CDR2 as SYGVNS. The CDR3 is CASSDRTGKAFF. The CDR3, as DNA: TGTGCCAGCAGTGACCGTACAGGGAAAGCTTTCTTT. Variable domain in full (rest from reference TRBV25-1 and TRBJ1-1): EADIYQTPRYLVIGTGKKITLECSQTMGHDKMYWYQQDPGMELHLIHYSYGVNSTEKGDLSSESTVSRIRTEHFPLTLESARPSHTSQYLCASSDRTGKAFFGQGTRLTVV.

The chain recombines TRBV24-1 with TRBJ2-1; TRBD2 agrees at 7 bases. Germline lookup yields CDR1 KGHDR and CDR2 SFDVKD. The CDR3 spans 15 residues. Trimming took 4 bases from V and 4 from J; bases not matched to a gene: 6. Here the CDR3 reads CATSETGGEYNEQFF. The CDR3 nucleotides read TGTGCCACCAGTGAGACGGGGGGAGAATACAATGAGCAGTTCTTC.

J is TRBJ1-4 and V is TRBV6-5, with D unclear. The CDR3 loop spans 16 amino acids. Germline V gene data show CDR1 as MNHEY and CDR2 as SVGAGI. The V end lost 0 bases, the J end lost 6 bases, and 14 bases lay between the germline ends. CDR3 DNA sequence: TGTGCCAGCAGTTACTCTTTTTCCGGGTGGGATGAAAAACTGTTTTTT. The encoded protein is CASSYSFSGWDEKLFF.

This sequence joins TRBV29-1 and TRBJ2-1; unclear D gene. V gave up 5 bases and J gave up 3 bases, with 5 bases separating them. The germline gives CDR1 SQVTM, CDR2 ANQGSEA. The CDR3 length is 11 residues. CDR3 sequence reads: CSVLFYNEQFF. The CDR3 nucleotides are TGCAGCGTTCTTTTCTACAATGAGCAGTTCTTC.

The chain has TRBV29-1 and TRBJ2-7, with D uncertain. There are 14 residues in the CDR3. The V gene's germline CDR1 is SQVTM and CDR2 ANQGSEA. The germline V and J ends were trimmed by 0 bases and 3 bases, with 12 bases remaining between them. The CDR3 DNA reads TGCAGCGTTGAAGATCACGACTCAGACTACGAGCAGTACTTC. Translation: CSVEDHDSDYEQYF.

The gene calls are TRBV3-1 (or the pseudogene TRBV3-2) and TRBJ2-1, with D possibly matching TRBD1 (7 bases). Trimming left V 4 bases short and J 6 bases short, with 16 bases between. The germline V gene encodes CDR1 LGHDT and CDR2 YNNKEL (reference sequence). The CDR3 length is 15 residues. The CDR3 region has the DNA TGTGCCAGCAGCCCTTGGAGGGGGCCTATCAATGAGCAGTTCTTC. This sequence encodes CASSPWRGPINEQFF.

This clone appeared a single time. The chain combines TRBV7-3 with TRBJ1-1, with TRBD1 matching over 8 bases. The J segment lost 8 bases and the V segment lost 4 bases, leaving 6 bases of the junction unmatched. The V gene's germline CDR1 is SGHTA and CDR2 FQGTGA. The CDR3 extends over 13 amino acids. The CDR3 DNA sequence: TGTGCCAGCAGCTCAGGGGGCTACCCCGAAGCTTTCTTT. Its translation: CASSSGGYPEAFF.

CDR3 sequence reads: CASSGTSGGEETQYF. As DNA, the CDR3 is TGTGCCAGCTCGGGAACTAGCGGGGGGGAAGAGACCCAGTACTTC. This chain uses TRBV2 with TRBJ2-5; 13 bases line up with TRBD2. This CDR3 contains 15 residues. With 8 bases clipped from V and 3 bases from J, the junction kept 6 bases outside the gene matches. Germline loops: CDR1 SNHLY, CDR2 FYNNEI.

The chain carries TRBV5-1 and TRBJ1-2; TRBD1 agrees at 8 bases. Trimming took 2 bases from V and 2 from J; bases not matched to a gene: 11. The germline CDR1 and CDR2 sequences are SGHRS and YFSETQ. The length of the CDR3 is 17 residues. Here the CDR3 reads CASSFKGQGGMNYGYTF. In DNA form, the CDR3 reads TGCGCCAGCAGCTTTAAAGGACAGGGAGGAATGAACTATGGCTACACCTTC.

The rearrangement uses TRBV25-1 and TRBJ1-1; 10 bases are a match to TRBD1. Germline CDR1 MGHDK, CDR2 SYGVNS. The V and J ends lost 10 bases and 8 bases, in that order; junction bases with no gene match: 10. This CDR3 spans 13 amino acids. The CDR3 here is CATVTGGAGEAFF. CDR3 nucleotides: TGTGCCACCGTGACAGGGGGCGCGGGAGAAGCTTTCTTT. The variable domain in full, completed from reference TRBV25-1 and TRBJ1-1, reads EADIYQTPRYLVIGTGKKITLECSQTMGHDKMYWYQQDPGMELHLIHYSYGVNSTEKGDLSSESTVSRIRTEHFPLTLESARPSHTSQYLCATVTGGAGEAFFGQGTRLTVV.